These 7 T cell receptor beta chains share one sample of origin, sequenced in a study of blood T cell repertoires in COVID-19. Repertoires were generated with immunoSEQ multiplex PCR, while TCRdb's copy carries only in-frame clones and drops some. Of about 73,000 clones listed, around four fifths were seen once; the top ten hold roughly 1.9%. Sequenced input: peripheral blood. The receptor set was obtained from a woman aged 55-69 years with acute or convalescent COVID-19.

J is TRBJ2-7 and V is TRBV11-2; D possibly corresponds to TRBD1 (6 bases). The CDR3 has 14 amino acids. CDR1 SGHAT and CDR2 FQNNGV come from the germline V gene. Trimming left V 1 base short and J 2 bases short, with 9 bases between. The DNA of the CDR3 is TGTGCCAGCAGCTTAGCACAGGGCCCCTACGAGCAGTACTTC. Amino acids: CASSLAQGPYEQYF.

The gene calls are TRBV19 and TRBJ2-7; 8 nucleotides agree with TRBD2. With V trimmed by 6 bases and J by 6 bases, 22 bases remained unmatched. The CDR3 spans 18 residues. CDR1 and CDR2 (germline): LNHDA, SQIVND (reference sequence). As DNA, the CDR3 is TGTGCCAGTAGCCAGTATCACGGCTCAAGCGGGGGAACCTCCGAGCAGTACTTC. Translated, it gives CASSQYHGSSGGTSEQYF.

The genes are TRBV7-8 and TRBJ2-3; D might be TRBD1 (6 bases). Trimming stripped 6 bases from V and 0 bases from J, with 16 bases between. In germline, CDR1 is SGHVS, CDR2 FQNEAQ. The CDR3 extends over 16 amino acids. This chain's CDR3 is CASRSQGKLSTDTQYF. DNA for the CDR3: TGTGCCAGCAGGTCCCAGGGGAAACTTAGCACAGATACGCAGTATTTT.

The chain couples TRBV7-9 to TRBJ1-2, with 9 bases identical to TRBD1. V was clipped by 5 bases and J by 8 bases; unmatched bases: 21. CDR3 length: 18 amino acids. The germline gives CDR1 SEHNR, CDR2 FQNEAQ (reference sequence). This CDR3 is CASSRAGQGFGPYRGYTF. CDR3 bases: TGTGCCAGCAGCCGTGCGGGACAGGGATTCGGCCCTTATAGGGGCTACACCTTC.

The rearrangement uses TRBV5-4 and TRBJ1-1, with D maybe TRBD1 (6 bases). Germline V gene data show CDR1 as SGHNT and CDR2 as YYREEE (reference sequence). V was trimmed by 4 bases and J by 4 bases, leaving 20 bases between them. The length of the CDR3 is 16 residues. CDR3 in DNA: TGTGCCAGCAGCGCCTACCGGGGCGCGGGGGCCACTGAAGCTTTCTTT. This sequence encodes CASSAYRGAGATEAFF.

The CDR3 sequence is CASRKGTSGSYEQYF. The CDR3 region has the DNA TGTGCCAGCAGGAAGGGGACTAGCGGCTCCTACGAGCAGTACTTC. The chain has TRBV11-2 and TRBJ2-7; 11 bases are a match to TRBD2. CDR3 length: 15 amino acids. With 6 bases clipped from V and 0 bases from J, the junction kept 4 bases outside the gene matches. Germline V gene data show CDR1 as SGHAT and CDR2 as FQNNGV. The variable domain in full, completed from reference TRBV11-2 and TRBJ2-7, reads EAGVAQSPRYKIIEKRQSVAFWCNPISGHATLYWYQQILGQGPKLLIQFQNNGVVDDSQLPKDRFSAERLKGVDSTLKIQPAKLEDSAVYLCASRKGTSGSYEQYFGPGTRLTVT.

This chain joins TRBV16 and TRBJ2-2; tentative D call: TRBD1 (6 bases). Germline V gives CDR1 KGHSY, CDR2 FQNENV. The germline V and J ends were trimmed by 1 base and 4 bases, with 10 bases remaining between them. CDR3 size: 15 residues. DNA for the CDR3: TGTGCCAGCAGCCAATGGACAGTGGGCACCGGGGAGCTGTTTTTT. Translated, it gives CASSQWTVGTGELFF.